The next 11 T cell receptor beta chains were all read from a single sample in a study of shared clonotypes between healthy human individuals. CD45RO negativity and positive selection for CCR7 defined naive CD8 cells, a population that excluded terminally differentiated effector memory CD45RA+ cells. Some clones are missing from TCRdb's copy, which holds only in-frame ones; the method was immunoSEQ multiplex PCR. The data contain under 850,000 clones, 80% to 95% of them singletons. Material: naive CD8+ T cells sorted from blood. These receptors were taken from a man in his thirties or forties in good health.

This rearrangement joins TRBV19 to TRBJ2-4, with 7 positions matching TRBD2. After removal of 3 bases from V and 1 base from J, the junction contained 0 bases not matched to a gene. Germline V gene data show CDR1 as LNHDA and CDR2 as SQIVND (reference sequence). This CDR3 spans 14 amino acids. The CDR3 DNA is TGTGCCAGTAGTATGGGAGGGGCCAAAAACATTCAGTACTTC. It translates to CASSMGGAKNIQYF. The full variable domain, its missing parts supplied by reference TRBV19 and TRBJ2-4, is DGGITQSPKYLFRKEGQNVTLSCEQNLNHDAMYWYRQDPGQGLRLIYYSQIVNDFQKGDIAEGYSVSREKKESFPLTVTSAQKNPTAFYLCASSMGGAKNIQYFGAGTRLSVL.

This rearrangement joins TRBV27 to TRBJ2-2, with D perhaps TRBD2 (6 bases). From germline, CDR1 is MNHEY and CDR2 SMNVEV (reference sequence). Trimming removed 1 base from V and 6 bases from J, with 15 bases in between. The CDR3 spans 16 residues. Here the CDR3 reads CASSLFLAEDPGELFF. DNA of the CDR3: TGTGCCAGCAGTTTATTTTTAGCGGAGGACCCCGGGGAGCTGTTTTTT.

The CDR3 loop reads CSVERPVPADYGYTF. As DNA, the CDR3 is TGCAGCGTTGAAAGACCGGTCCCGGCCGACTATGGCTACACCTTC. The chain uses TRBV29-1 and TRBJ1-2; D is undetermined. Germline CDR1 and CDR2: SQVTM and ANQGSEA. The CDR3 has 15 residues. V was shortened by 2 bases and J by 3 bases, with 16 bases between the two germline ends.

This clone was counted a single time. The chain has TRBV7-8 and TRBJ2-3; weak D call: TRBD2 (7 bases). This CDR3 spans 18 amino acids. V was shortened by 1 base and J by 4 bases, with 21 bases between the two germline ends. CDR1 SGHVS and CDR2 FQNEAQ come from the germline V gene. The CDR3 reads CASSLVRRREGGADTQYF. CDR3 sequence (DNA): TGTGCCAGCAGCTTAGTGAGGCGGCGGGAAGGGGGGGCAGATACGCAGTATTTT.

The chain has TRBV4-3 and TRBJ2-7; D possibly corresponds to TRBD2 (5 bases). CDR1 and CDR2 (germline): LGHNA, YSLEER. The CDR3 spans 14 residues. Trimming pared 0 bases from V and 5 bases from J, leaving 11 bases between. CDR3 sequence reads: CASSQEGEGNEQYF. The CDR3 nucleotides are TGCGCCAGCAGCCAAGAGGGAGAAGGCAACGAGCAGTACTTC.

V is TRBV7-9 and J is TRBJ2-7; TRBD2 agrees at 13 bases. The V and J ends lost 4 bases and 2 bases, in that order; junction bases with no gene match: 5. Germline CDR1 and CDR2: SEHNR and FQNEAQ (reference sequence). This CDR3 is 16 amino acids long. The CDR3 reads CASSSRTSGSPYEQYF. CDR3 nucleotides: TGTGCCAGCAGCTCGAGGACTAGCGGGAGCCCCTACGAGCAGTACTTC.

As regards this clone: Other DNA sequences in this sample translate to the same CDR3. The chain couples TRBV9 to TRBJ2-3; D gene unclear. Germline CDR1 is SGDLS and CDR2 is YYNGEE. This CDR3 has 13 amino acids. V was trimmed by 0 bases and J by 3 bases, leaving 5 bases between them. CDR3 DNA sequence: TGTGCCAGCAGCGTAGGGGCTACAGATACGCAGTATTTT. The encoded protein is CASSVGATDTQYF.

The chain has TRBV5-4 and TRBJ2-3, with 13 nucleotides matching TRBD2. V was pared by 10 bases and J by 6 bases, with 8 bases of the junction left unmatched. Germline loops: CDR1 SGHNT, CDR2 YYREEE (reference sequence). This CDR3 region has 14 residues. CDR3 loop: CASRTSGRKDTQYF. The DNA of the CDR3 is TGTGCCTCACGGACTAGCGGGAGAAAGGATACGCAGTATTTT. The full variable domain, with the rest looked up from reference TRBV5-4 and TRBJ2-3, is ETGVTQSPTHLIKTRGQQVTLRCSSQSGHNTVSWYQQALGQGPQFIFQYYREEENGRGNFPPRFSGLQFPNYSSELNVNALELDDSALYLCASRTSGRKDTQYFGPGTRLTVL.

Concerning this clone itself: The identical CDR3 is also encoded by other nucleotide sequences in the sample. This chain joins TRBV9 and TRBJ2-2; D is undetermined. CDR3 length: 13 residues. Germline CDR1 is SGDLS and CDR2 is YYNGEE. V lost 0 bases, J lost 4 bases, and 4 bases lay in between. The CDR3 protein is CASSVVSTGELFF. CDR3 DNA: TGTGCCAGCAGCGTAGTCAGCACCGGGGAGCTGTTTTTT.

In nucleotides, the CDR3 is TGTGCCATCAGCCCCGGACTAGCGGGAGGTGGCGACGAGCAGTACTTC. Protein sequence: CAISPGLAGGGDEQYF. This chain links TRBV10-3 with TRBJ2-7, with TRBD2 matching over 14 bases. The CDR3 runs 16 residues. Germline loops: CDR1 ENHRY, CDR2 SYGVKD. V shed 6 bases and J 5 bases; nucleotides not matched to a gene: 9.

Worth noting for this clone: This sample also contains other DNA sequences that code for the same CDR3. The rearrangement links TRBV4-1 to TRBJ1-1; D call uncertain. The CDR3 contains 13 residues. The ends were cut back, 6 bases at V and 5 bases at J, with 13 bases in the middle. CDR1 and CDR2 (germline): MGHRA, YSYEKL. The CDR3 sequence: CASSQDSGTEAFF. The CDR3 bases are TGCGCCAGCAGTCAGGACTCGGGAACTGAAGCTTTCTTT.